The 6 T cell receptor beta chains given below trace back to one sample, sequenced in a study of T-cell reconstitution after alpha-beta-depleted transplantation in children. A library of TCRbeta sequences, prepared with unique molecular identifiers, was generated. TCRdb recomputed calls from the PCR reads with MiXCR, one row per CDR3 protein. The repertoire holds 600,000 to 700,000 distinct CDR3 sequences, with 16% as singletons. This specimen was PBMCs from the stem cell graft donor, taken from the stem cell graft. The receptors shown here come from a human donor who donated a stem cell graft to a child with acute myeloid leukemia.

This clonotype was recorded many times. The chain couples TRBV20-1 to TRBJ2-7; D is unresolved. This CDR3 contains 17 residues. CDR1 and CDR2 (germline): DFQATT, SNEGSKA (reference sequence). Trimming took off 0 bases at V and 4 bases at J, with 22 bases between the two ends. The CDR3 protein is CSARDLNGPYYPYEQYV. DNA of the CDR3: TGCAGTGCTAGAGACCTTAACGGGCCCTACTACCCATACGAGCAGTACGTC.

The CDR3 nucleotides are TGTGCCAGCAGCTTGGACACCGGGTCCAACTACGAGCAGTACTTC. Protein sequence: CASSLDTGSNYEQYF. The chain joins TRBV5-5 to TRBJ2-7; no clear D gene. The CDR3 runs 15 residues. CDR1 and CDR2 (germline): SGHKS, YYEKEE (reference sequence). Trimming removed 0 bases at V and 3 bases at J, with 13 bases between.

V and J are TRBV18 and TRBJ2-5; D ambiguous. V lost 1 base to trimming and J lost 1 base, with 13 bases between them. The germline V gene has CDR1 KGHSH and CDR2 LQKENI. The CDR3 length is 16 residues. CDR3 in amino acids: CASSPQASWGQETQYF. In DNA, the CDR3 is TGTGCCAGCTCACCACAGGCTTCATGGGGCCAAGAGACCCAGTACTTC.

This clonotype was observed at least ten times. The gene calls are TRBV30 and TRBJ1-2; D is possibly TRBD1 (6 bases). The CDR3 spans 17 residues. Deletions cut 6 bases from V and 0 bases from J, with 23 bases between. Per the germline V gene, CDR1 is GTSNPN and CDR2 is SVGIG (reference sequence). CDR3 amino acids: CACFNEGHHTANYGYTF. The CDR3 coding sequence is TGTGCCTGTTTCAACGAGGGACACCATACAGCTAACTATGGCTACACCTTC.

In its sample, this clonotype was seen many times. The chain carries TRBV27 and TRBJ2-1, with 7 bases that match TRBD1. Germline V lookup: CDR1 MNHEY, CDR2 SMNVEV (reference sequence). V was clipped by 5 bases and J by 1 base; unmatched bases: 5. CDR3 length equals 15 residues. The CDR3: CASSPQTGSYNEQFF. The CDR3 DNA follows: TGTGCCAGCAGTCCCCAGACAGGGTCCTACAATGAGCAGTTCTTC.

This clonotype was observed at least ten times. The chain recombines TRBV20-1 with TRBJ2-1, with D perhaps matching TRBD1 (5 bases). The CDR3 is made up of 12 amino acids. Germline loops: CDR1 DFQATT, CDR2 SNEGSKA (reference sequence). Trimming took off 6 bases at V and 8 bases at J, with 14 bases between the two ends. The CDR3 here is CSAEGAADEQFF. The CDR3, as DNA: TGCAGTGCAGAAGGGGCCGCCGATGAGCAGTTCTTC.